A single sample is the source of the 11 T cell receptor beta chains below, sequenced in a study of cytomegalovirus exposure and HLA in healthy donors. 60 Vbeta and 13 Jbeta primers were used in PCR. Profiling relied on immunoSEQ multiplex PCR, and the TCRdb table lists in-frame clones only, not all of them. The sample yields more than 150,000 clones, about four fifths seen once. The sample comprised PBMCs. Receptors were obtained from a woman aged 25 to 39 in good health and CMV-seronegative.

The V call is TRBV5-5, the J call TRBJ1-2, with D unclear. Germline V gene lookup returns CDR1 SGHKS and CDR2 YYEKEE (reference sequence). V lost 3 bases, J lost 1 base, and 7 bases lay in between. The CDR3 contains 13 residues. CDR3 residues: CASSSGRNYGYTF. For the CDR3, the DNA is TGTGCCAGCAGCTCGGGTCGTAACTATGGCTACACCTTC. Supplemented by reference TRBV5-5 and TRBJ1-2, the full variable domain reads DAGVTQSPTHLIKTRGQQVTLRCSPISGHKSVSWYQQVLGQGPQFIFQYYEKEERGRGNFPDRFSARQFPNYSSELNVNALLLGDSALYLCASSSGRNYGYTFGSGTRLTVV.

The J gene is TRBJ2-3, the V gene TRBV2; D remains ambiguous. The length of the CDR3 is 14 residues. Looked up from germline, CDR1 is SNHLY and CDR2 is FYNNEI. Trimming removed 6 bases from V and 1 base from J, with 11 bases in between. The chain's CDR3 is CASSVGQGTDTQYF. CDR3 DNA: TGTGCCAGCAGCGTGGGCCAGGGCACAGATACGCAGTATTTT.

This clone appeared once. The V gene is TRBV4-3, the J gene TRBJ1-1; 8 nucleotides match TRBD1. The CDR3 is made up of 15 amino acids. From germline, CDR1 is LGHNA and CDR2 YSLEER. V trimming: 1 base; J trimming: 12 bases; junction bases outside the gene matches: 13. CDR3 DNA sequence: TGCGCCAGCAGCCAAGTCTCGGCAGGGGGCGCGATCTCTTTCTTT. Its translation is CASSQVSAGGAISFF.

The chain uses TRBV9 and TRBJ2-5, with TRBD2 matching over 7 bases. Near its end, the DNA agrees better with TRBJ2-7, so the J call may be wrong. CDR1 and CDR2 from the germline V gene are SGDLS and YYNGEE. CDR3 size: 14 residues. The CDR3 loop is CASSVGGGLYEQYF. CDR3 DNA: TGTGCCAGCAGCGTAGGGGGGGGTCTCTACGAGCAGTACTTC.

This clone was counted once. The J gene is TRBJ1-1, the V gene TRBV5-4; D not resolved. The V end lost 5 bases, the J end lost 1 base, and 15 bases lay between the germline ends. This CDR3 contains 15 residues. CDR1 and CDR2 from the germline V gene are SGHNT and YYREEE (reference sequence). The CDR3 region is CASSFLPGANTEAFF. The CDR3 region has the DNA TGTGCCAGCAGTTTTCTCCCGGGAGCGAACACTGAAGCTTTCTTT.

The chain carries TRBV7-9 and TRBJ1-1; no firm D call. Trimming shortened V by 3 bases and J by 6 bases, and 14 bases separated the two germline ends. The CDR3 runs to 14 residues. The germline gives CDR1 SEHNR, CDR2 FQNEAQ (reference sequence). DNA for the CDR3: TGTGCCAGCAGCTTGAGACTGGGTTCGGCTGAAGCTTTCTTT. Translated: CASSLRLGSAEAFF.

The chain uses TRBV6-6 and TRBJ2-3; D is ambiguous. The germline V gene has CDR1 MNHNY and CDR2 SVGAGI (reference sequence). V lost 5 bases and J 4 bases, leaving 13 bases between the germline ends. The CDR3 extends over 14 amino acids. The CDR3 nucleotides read TGTGCCAGCAGTCTAGGTGCTGGTCCAGATACGCAGTATTTT. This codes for CASSLGAGPDTQYF.

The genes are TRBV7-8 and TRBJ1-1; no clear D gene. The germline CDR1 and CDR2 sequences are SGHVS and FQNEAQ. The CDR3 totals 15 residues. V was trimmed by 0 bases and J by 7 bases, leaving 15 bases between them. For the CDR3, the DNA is TGTGCCAGCAGCTTAGCAACGGGTAGTAGAAGTGAAGCTTTCTTT. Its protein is CASSLATGSRSEAFF.

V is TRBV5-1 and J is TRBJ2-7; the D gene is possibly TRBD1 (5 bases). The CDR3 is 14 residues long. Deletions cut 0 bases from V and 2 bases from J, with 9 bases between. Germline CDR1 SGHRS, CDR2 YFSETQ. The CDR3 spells CASSLGTNPYEQYF. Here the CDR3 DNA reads TGCGCCAGCAGCTTGGGGACAAATCCCTACGAGCAGTACTTC.

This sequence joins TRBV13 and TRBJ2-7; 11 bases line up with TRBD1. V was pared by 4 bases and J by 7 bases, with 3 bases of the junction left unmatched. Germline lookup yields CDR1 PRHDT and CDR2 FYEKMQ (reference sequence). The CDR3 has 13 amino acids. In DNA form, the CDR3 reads TGTGCCAGCAGCTCAGGGACAGGGGGAGAGCAGTACTTC. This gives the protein CASSSGTGGEQYF.

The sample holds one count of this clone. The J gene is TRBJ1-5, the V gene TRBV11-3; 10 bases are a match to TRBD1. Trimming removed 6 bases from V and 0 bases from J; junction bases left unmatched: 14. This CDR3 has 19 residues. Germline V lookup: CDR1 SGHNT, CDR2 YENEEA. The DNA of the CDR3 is TGTGCCAGCAGACTTCAGACAGGGGGCCACGGAGTTAGCAATCAGCCCCAGCATTTT. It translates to CASRLQTGGHGVSNQPQHF.